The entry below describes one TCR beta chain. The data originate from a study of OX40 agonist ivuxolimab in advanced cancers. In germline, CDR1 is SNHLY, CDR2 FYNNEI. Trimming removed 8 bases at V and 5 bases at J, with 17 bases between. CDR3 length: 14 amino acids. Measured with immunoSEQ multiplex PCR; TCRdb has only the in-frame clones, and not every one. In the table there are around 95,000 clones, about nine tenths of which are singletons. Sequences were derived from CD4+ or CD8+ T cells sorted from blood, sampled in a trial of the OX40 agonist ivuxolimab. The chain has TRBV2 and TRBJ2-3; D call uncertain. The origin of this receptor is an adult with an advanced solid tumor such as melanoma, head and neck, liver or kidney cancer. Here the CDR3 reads CASGFQTRLDTQYF. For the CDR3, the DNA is TGTGCCAGCGGTTTTCAGACTCGCCTAGATACGCAGTATTTT. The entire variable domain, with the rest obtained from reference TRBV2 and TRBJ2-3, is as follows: EPEVTQTPSHQVTQMGQEVILRCVPISNHLYFYWYRQILGQKVEFLVSFYNNEISEKSEIFDDQFSVERPDGSNFTLKIRSTKLEDSAMYFCASGFQTRLDTQYFGPGTRLTVL.